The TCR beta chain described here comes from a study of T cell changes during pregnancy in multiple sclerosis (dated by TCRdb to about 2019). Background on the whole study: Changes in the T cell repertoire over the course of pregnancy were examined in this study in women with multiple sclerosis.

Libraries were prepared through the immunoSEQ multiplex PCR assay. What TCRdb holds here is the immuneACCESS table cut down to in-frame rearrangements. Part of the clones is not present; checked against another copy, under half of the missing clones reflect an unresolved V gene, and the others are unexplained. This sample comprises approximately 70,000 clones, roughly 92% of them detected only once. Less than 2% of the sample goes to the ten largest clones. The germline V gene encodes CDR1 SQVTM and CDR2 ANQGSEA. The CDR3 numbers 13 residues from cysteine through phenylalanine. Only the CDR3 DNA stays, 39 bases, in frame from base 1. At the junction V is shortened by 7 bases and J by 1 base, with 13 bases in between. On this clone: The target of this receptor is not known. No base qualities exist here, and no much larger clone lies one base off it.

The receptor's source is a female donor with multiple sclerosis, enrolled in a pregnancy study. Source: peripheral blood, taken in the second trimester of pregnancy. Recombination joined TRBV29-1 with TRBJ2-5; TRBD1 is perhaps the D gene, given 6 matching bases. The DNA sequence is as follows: TGCAGCGCCGGAGGACAGCCCCAAGAGACCCAGTACTTC. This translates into CSAGGQPQETQYF.